The 5 T cell receptor beta chains below all came from one sample that was sequenced in a study of identical twins. Using its own MiXCR run on the 5' RACE reads, TCRdb lists one record per CDR3 protein. The data hold 500,000 or so distinct CDR3 sequences, with around an eighth observed a single time. Separately, the same data were catalogued under a study of yellow fever vaccine responses in identical twins.

Sample: CD4+ T cells sorted from blood. These receptor sequences come from a young woman in good health.

This clonotype was recorded many times. The rearrangement joins TRBV6-2 or TRBV6-3 to TRBJ2-2, with D possibly being TRBD2 (5 bases). Germline assignment: CDR1 MNHEY and CDR2 SVGEGT. V lost 5 bases and J lost 14, with 15 bases in between. The CDR3 spans 12 residues. CDR3 region: CASSLAHQALFF. CDR3 bases: TGTGCCAGCAGTCTAGCCCATCAGGCTCTGTTTTTT.

This clonotype was detected a few times. This chain joins TRBV28 and TRBJ2-7, with 8 bases lining up with TRBD1. The CDR3 length is 15 residues. Germline V gene lookup returns CDR1 MDHEN and CDR2 SYDVKM. V lost 4 bases, J lost 5 bases, and 10 bases stayed unmatched. DNA of the CDR3: TGTGCCAGCAGTTCACCGGGACAGGTTAAGAACGAGCAGTACTTC. Protein sequence: CASSSPGQVKNEQYF.

The chain has TRBV20-1 and TRBJ2-7; 8 bases agree with TRBD2. This CDR3 contains 14 residues. V shed 3 bases, J shed 9 bases, and the junction held 13 bases outside the gene matches. Germline V gives CDR1 DFQATT, CDR2 SNEGSKA (reference sequence). CDR3 sequence (DNA): TGCAGTGCTAGTATGAGCGGGGGAGGTAGGGGGCAGTACTTC. It translates to CSASMSGGGRGQYF.

This clonotype has a handful of counts. J is TRBJ2-2 and V is TRBV18, with TRBD1 matching over 8 bases. The V segment lost 3 bases and the J segment 8 bases; nucleotides outside the gene matches: 14. Germline V gives CDR1 KGHSH, CDR2 LQKENI. This CDR3 has 17 amino acids. Written as DNA, the CDR3 is TGTGCCAGCTCACCCCTTCCGGGACAGGCGAGCGTTGGGGAGCTGTTTTTT. It is translated as CASSPLPGQASVGELFF.

This clonotype was found many times. This CDR3 reads CASSPSAKQGASWTEAFF. CDR3 DNA sequence: TGTGCCAGCAGTCCCTCCGCCAAACAGGGGGCGAGTTGGACTGAAGCTTTCTTT. This chain connects TRBV28 to TRBJ1-1; 9 bases are a match to TRBD1. V trimming: 5 bases; J trimming: 5 bases; junction bases outside the gene matches: 18. This CDR3 spans 18 amino acids. Germline V lookup: CDR1 MDHEN, CDR2 SYDVKM.